The clone carrying this TCR beta chain was found many times. Its antigen remains unidentified. This sample is part of a study of read filtering for tumor transcriptome and immune sequencing. Study summary: The cohort had more than 16 men and approximately 13 women aged about 45 to 90, mean about 66 years.

From roughly 390 ng of RNA, a library with molecular barcoded alpha/delta and beta/gamma adaptors was made. TCRdb ran MiXCR on the reads and lists one entry per CDR3 protein. The repertoire holds about 61,000 distinct CDR3 sequences, with under 20% as singletons. Whole-study findings and limits: Without single-read clonotypes, shared clonotype proportions correlated more between IR-seq and RNA-seq.

CDR3 length equals 14 residues. The junction had 13 bases not matched to a gene; V was cut back by 6 bases and J by 11 bases. Per germline, CDR1 MNHNS and CDR2 SASEGT. Sampling of bone marrow took place during active disease in every patient. This chain uses TRBV6-1 with TRBJ1-5, with 7 bases matching TRBD1. Sequenced: a population of CD138-negative cells sorted from bone marrow. This TCR derives from a donor over 35 with multiple myeloma. DNA for the CDR3: TGTGCCAGCAGCCCTACAGGGGCTTTTCGAACCCAGCATTTT. The encoded protein is CASSPTGAFRTQHF.